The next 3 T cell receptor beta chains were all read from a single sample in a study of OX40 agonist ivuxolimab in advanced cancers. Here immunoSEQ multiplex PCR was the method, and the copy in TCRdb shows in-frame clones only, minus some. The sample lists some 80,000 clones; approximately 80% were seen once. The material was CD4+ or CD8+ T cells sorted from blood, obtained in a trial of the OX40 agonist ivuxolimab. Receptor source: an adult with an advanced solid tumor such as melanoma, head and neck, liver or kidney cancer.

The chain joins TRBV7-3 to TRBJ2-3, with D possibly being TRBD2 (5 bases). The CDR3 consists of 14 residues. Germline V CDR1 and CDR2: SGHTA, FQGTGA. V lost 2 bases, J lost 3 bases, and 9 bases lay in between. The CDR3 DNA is TGTGCCAGCAGCTTACTCGGGATTACAGATACGCAGTATTTT. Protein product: CASSLLGITDTQYF.

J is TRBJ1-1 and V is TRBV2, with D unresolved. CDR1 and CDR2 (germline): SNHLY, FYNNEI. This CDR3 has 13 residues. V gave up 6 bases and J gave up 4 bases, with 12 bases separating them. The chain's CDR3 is CASRRVEGTEAFF. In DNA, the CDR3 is TGTGCCAGCAGGAGGGTCGAGGGCACTGAAGCTTTCTTT.

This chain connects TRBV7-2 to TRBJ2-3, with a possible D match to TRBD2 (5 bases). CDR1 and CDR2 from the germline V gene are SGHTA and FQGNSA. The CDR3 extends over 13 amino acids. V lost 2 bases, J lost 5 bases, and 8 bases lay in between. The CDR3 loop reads CASSLTRGDTQYF. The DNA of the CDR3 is TGTGCCAGCAGCTTAACCCGGGGAGATACGCAGTATTTT.